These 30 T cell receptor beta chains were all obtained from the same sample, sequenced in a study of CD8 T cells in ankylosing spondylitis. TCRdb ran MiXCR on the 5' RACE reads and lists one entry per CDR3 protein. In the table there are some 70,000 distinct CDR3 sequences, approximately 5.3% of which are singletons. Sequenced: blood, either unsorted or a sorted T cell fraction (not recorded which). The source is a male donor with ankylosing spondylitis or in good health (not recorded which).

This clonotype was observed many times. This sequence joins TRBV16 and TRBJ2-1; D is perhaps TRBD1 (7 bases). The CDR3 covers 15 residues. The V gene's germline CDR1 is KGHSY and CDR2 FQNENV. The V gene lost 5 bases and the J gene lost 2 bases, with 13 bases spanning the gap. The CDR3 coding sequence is TGTGCCAGCAGCGTCAGGGGGGACACCTACAATGAGCAGTTCTTC. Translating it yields CASSVRGDTYNEQFF.

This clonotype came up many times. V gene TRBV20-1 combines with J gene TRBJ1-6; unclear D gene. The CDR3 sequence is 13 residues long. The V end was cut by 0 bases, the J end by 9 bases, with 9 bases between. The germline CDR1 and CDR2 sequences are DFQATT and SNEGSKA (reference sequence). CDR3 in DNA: TGCAGTGCTAGAGATGACGGGGTTTCACCCCTCCACTTT. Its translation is CSARDDGVSPLHF.

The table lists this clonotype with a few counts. CDR3 in DNA: TGTGCCAGCAGACTTAGCGGAGGGTTATCGGCTGAAGCTTTCTTT. Translated, it gives CASRLSGGLSAEAFF. This chain connects TRBV12-3 or TRBV12-4 to TRBJ1-1; D gene uncertain. The CDR3 loop spans 15 amino acids. The ends were cut back, 6 bases at V and 6 bases at J, with 20 bases in the middle.

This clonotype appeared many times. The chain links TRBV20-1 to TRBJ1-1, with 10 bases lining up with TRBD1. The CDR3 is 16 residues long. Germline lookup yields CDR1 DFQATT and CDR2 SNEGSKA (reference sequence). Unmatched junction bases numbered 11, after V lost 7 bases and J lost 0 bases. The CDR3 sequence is CSVPGQGIYMNTEAFF. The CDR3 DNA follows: TGCAGTGTTCCGGGACAGGGGATTTATATGAACACTGAAGCTTTCTTT.

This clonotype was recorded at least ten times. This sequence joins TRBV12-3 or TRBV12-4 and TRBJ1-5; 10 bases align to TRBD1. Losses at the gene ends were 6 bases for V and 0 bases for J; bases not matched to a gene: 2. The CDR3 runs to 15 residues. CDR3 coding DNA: TGTGCCAGCAGAGGACAGGGGGATAGCAATCAGCCCCAGCATTTT. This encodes CASRGQGDSNQPQHF.

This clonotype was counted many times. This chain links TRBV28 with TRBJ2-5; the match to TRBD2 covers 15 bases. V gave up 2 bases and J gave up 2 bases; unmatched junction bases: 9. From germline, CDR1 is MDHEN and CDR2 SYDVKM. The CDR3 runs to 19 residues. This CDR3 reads CASSLQGLAGGGDQETQYF. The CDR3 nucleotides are TGTGCCAGCAGTTTACAGGGACTAGCGGGGGGAGGGGATCAAGAGACCCAGTACTTC.

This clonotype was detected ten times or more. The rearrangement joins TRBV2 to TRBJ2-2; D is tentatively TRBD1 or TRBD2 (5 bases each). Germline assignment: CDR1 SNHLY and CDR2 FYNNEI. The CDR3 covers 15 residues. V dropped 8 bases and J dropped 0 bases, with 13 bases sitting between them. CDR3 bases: TGTGCCAGCCAGCAGGGAGCCCCGAACACCGGGGAGCTGTTTTTT. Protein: CASQQGAPNTGELFF.

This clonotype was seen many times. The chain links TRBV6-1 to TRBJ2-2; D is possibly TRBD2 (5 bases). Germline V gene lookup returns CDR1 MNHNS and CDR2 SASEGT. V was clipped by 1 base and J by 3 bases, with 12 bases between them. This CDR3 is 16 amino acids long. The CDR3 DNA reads TGTGCCAGCAGTGAAGGACTACTCGGGGACACCGGGGAGCTGTTTTTT. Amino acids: CASSEGLLGDTGELFF.

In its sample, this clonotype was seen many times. The CDR3 loop is CASSLDQGAQNTEAFF. CDR3 sequence (DNA): TGCGCCAGCAGCTTGGATCAGGGGGCGCAGAACACTGAAGCTTTCTTT. The chain is built from TRBV5-1 and TRBJ1-1, with 8 positions matching TRBD1. The trim removed 0 bases at V and 1 base at J, leaving 5 bases unmatched. Germline lookup yields CDR1 SGHRS and CDR2 YFSETQ. The CDR3 length is 16 residues. The entire variable domain, with the rest obtained from reference TRBV5-1 and TRBJ1-1, is as follows: KAGVTQTPRYLIKTRGQQVTLSCSPISGHRSVSWYQQTPGQGLQFLFEYFSETQRNKGNFPGRFSGRQFSNSRSEMNVSTLELGDSALYLCASSLDQGAQNTEAFFGQGTRLTVV.

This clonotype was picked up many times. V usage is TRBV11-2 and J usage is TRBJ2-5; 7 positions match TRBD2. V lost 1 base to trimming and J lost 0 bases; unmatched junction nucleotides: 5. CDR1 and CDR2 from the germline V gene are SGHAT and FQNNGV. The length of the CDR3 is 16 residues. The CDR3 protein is CASSLGVLADQETQYF. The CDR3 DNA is TGTGCCAGCAGCTTAGGGGTCCTAGCGGACCAAGAGACCCAGTACTTC.

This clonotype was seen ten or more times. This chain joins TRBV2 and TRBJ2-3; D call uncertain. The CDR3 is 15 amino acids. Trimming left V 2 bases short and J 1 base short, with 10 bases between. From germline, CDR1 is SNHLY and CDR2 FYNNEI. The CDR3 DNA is TGTGCCAGCAGTGAAACGGCAGGCGGCACAGATACGCAGTATTTT. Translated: CASSETAGGTDTQYF.

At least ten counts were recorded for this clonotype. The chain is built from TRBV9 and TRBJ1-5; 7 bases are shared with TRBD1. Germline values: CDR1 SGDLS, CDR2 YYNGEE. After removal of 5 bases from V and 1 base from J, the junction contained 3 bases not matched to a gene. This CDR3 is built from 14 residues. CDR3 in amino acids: CASSETGSNQPQHF. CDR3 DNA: TGTGCCAGCAGTGAGACAGGGAGCAATCAGCCCCAGCATTTT.

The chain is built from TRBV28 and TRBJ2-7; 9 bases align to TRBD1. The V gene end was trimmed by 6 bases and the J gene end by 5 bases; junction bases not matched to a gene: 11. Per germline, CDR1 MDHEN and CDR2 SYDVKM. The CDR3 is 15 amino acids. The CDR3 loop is CASSPGRTGVDEQYF. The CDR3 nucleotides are TGTGCCAGCAGCCCCGGCCGGACAGGGGTCGACGAGCAGTACTTC.

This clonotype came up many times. The CDR3, as DNA: TGTGCCAGCAGCTTAGCTAGGGGGGCCGTTAACCAAGAGACCCAGTACTTC. It encodes CASSLARGAVNQETQYF. The chain links TRBV7-2 to TRBJ2-5, with D perhaps given as TRBD1 or TRBD2 (6 bases each). Germline CDR1 and CDR2: SGHTA and FQGNSA. The V end was cut by 0 bases, the J end by 0 bases, with 14 bases between. The CDR3 totals 17 residues.

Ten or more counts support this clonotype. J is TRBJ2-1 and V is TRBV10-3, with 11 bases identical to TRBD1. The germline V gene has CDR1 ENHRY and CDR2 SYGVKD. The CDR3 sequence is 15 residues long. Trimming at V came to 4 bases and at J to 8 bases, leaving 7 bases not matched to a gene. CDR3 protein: CAISVGQGDVDEQFF. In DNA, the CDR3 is TGTGCCATCAGTGTGGGACAGGGGGATGTCGATGAGCAGTTCTTC.

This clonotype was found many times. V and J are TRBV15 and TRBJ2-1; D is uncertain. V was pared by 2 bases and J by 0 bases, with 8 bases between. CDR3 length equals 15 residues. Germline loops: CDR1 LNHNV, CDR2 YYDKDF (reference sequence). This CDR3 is CATSRYDTSYNEQFF. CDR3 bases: TGTGCCACCAGCAGATATGACACCTCCTACAATGAGCAGTTCTTC. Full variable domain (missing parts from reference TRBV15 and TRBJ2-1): DAMVIQNPRYQVTQFGKPVTLSCSQTLNHNVMYWYQQKSSQAPKLLFHYYDKDFNNEADTPDNFQSRRPNTSFCFLDIRSPGLGDTAMYLCATSRYDTSYNEQFFGPGTRLTVL.

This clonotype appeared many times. The CDR3 DNA is TGTGCCAGCAGTCAGACGGACTACGCTGGGGAGCTGTTTTTT. This translates into CASSQTDYAGELFF. This chain links TRBV2 with TRBJ2-2; possible D gene TRBD2, 6 bases. V lost 5 bases, J lost 8 bases, and 15 bases lay in between. Looked up from germline, CDR1 is SNHLY and CDR2 is FYNNEI. The CDR3 extends over 14 amino acids.

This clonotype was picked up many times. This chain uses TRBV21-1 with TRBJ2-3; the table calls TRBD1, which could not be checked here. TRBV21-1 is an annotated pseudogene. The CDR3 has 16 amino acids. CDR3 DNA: TGTGCCAGCAGCAAAGATGGGAGACAGGGAACGGATACGCAGTATTTT. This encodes CASSKDGRQGTDTQYF.

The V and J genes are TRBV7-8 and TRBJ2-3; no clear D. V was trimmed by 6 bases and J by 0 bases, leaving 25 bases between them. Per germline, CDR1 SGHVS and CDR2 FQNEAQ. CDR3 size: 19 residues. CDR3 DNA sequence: TGTGCCAGCAGTACATATCCCATTCAGTGGGGATCTAGCACAGATACGCAGTATTTT. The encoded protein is CASSTYPIQWGSSTDTQYF.

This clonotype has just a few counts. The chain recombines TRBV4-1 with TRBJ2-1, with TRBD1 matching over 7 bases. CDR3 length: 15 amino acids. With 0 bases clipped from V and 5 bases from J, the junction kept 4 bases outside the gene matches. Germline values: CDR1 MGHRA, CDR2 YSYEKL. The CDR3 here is CASSQDPGQNNEQFF. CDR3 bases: TGCGCCAGCAGCCAAGATCCGGGACAGAACAATGAGCAGTTCTTC.

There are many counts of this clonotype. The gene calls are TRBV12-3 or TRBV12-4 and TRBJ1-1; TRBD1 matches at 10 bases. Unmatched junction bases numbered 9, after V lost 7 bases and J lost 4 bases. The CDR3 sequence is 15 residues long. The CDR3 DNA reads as TGTGCCAGCACCCCCGGGACAGGGGCCGGCACTGAAGCTTTCTTT. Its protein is CASTPGTGAGTEAFF.

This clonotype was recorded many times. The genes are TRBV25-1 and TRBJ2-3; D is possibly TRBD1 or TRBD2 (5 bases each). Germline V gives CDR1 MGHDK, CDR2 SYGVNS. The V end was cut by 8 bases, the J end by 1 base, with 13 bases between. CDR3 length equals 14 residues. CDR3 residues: CASRGAWGTDTQYF. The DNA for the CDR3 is TGTGCCAGCCGAGGGGCTTGGGGCACAGATACGCAGTATTTT.

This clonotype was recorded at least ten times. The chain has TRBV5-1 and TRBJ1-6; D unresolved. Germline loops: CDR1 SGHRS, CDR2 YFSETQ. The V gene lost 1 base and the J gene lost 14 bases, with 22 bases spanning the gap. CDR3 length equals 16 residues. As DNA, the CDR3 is TGCGCCAGCAGCTTGACGATCTGGCGGAGCTTGGTAGCCCTCCACTTT. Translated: CASSLTIWRSLVALHF.

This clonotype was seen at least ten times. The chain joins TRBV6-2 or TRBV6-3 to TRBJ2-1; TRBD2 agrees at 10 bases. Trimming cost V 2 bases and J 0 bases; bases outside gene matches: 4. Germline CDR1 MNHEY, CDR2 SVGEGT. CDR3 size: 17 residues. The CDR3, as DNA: TGTGCCAGCAGTTACGCTAGCGGGGGCCTCTCCTACAATGAGCAGTTCTTC. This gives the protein CASSYASGGLSYNEQFF.

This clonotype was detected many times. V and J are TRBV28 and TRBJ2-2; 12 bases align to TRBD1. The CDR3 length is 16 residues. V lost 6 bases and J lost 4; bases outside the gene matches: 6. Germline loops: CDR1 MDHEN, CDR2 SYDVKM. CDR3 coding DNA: TGTGCCAGCAGCAAGGGACAGGGGGCATTCACCGGGGAGCTGTTTTTT. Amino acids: CASSKGQGAFTGELFF.

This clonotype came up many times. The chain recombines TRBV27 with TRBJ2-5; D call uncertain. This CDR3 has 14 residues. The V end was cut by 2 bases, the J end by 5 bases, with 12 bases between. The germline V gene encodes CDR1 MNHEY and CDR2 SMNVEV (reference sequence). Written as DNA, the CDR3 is TGTGCCAGCAGTTTAGTACCAACGAGGGAGACCCAGTACTTC. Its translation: CASSLVPTRETQYF.

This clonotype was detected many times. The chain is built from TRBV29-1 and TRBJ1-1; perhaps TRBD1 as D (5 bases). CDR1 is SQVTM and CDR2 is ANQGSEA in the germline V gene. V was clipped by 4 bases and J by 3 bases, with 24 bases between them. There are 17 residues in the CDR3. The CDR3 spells CSVVIRSGVRVHTEAFF. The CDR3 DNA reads TGCAGCGTTGTCATCCGGTCGGGGGTAAGGGTACACACTGAAGCTTTCTTT.

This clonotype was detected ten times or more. CDR3 loop: CSPTSVYNEQFF. CDR3 nucleotides: TGCAGTCCGACATCGGTATACAATGAGCAGTTCTTC. The V call is TRBV20-1, the J call TRBJ2-1; no definite D call. The ends were cut back, 8 bases at V and 4 bases at J, with 12 bases in the middle. Germline V gene sequence: CDR1 DFQATT, CDR2 SNEGSKA (reference sequence). CDR3 length equals 12 residues.

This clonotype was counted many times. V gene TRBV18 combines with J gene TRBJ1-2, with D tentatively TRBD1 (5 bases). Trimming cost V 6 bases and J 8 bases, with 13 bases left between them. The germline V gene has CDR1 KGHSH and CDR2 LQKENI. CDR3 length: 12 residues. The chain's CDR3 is CASSQGSQGYTF. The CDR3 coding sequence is TGTGCCAGCTCTCAGGGTTCGCAGGGCTACACCTTC.

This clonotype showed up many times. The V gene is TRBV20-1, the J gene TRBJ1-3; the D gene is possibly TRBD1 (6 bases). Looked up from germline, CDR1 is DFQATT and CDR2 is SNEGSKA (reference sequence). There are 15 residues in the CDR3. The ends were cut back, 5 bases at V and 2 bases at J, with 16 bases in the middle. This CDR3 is CSASTGTTAGNTIYF. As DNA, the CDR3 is TGCAGTGCTTCCACCGGGACAACAGCTGGAAACACCATATATTTT.